A selection of T cell receptor beta chains follows, all from one sample in a study of blood T cell repertoires in COVID-19. This table comes from immunoSEQ multiplex PCR, and its TCRdb copy is limited to in-frame clones, with some not included. The profile shows 90,000 to 150,000 clones, about 86% of them singletons. The sequencing input was peripheral blood. The receptors shown here come from a man aged 65-85 years who had recovered from COVID-19. Both conserved end residues are part of each CDR3. Each record gives: D gene, clone size, V gene, J gene, CDR3 DNA, CDR3 protein. A D gene is named only where the DNA matches it firmly. Expanded clones are given a class, and other clones once, few, many or no size at all.

-	-	TRBV4-2	TRBJ2-7	TGTGCCAGCAGCCAAGGGGTAGGGACTGACTCCTACGAGCAGTACTTC	CASSQGVGTDSYEQYF
TRBD1	-	TRBV6-5	TRBJ2-3	TGTGCCAGCAGTCGACAGGGGGCATTGGCAGATACGCAGTATTTT	CASSRQGALADTQYF
TRBD2	-	TRBV28	TRBJ2-1	TGTGCCAGCAGTTTGAGGCGGGAGAACAATGAGCAGTTCTTC	CASSLRRENNEQFF
-	-	TRBV2	TRBJ2-7	TGTGCCAGCAGTGAAGCGGGGCCCCAGAACTCACAAGAGCAGTACTTC	CASSEAGPQNSQEQYF
-	-	TRBV5-1	TRBJ2-7	TGCGCCAGCAGCTTGGGGCAGGGGGGTAACGAGCAGTACTTC	CASSLGQGGNEQYF
TRBD1	-	TRBV28	TRBJ1-1	TGTGCCAGCAGGAGGGCCTTGACAGGGAGAACTGAAGCTTTCTTT	CASRRALTGRTEAFF
TRBD1	-	TRBV11-2	TRBJ2-5	TGTGCCAGCAGCTCCGGGACAGGGCCGTGGGAGACCCAGTACTTC	CASSSGTGPWETQYF
-	-	TRBV6-4	TRBJ2-5	TGTGCCAGCAGTGACTCGGGGCTTTTAGAGTACTTC	CASSDSGLLEYF
TRBD1	-	TRBV5-1	TRBJ2-7	TGCGCCAGCAGCCCCCGGACAGGGGCGCACGAGCAGTACTTC	CASSPRTGAHEQYF
-	-	TRBV5-1	TRBJ2-1	TGCGCCAGCAGCTTGGACCTTGCGGGAACTTACAATGAGCAGTTCTTC	CASSLDLAGTYNEQFF
-	once	TRBV18	TRBJ1-5	TGTGCCAGCTCACCTCAACAGGGTAGGGGACAGCCCCAGCATTTT	CASSPQQGRGQPQHF
-	-	TRBV5-6	TRBJ2-7	TGTGCCAGCAGCTCCGGGACTTCCACATACGAGCAGTACTTC	CASSSGTSTYEQYF
TRBD1	-	TRBV5-5	TRBJ1-4	TGTGCCAGCAGCTTCTCTTCCGGGACAGCAAATGAAAAACTGTTTTTT	CASSFSSGTANEKLFF
TRBD1	-	TRBV2	TRBJ2-2	TGTGCCAGCAGTGTTAAGGGGGCGGACACCGGGGAGCTGTTTTTT	CASSVKGADTGELFF
-	-	TRBV2	TRBJ2-5	TGTGCCAGCAGTGGGGGAGTAAGAGGGACCCAGTACTTC	CASSGGVRGTQYF
-	-	TRBV7-8	TRBJ1-6	TGTGCCAGCAGCTTAGGAGGGGGGGATTCACCCCTCCACTTT	CASSLGGGDSPLHF
-	-	TRBV5-1	TRBJ1-1	TGCGCCAGCAGCTTGGACTCAGGGATGAACACTGAAGCTTTCTTT	CASSLDSGMNTEAFF
TRBD2	-	TRBV7-9	TRBJ2-7	TGTGCCAGCAGTCCACTAGCGGAGAGCTACGAGCAGTACTTC	CASSPLAESYEQYF
TRBD2	-	TRBV6-5	TRBJ2-1	TGTGCCAGCAGGGGGACTAGCGGGACACAGTTCTTC	CASRGTSGTQFF